The 8 T cell receptor beta chains below all came from one sample that was sequenced in a study of cytomegalovirus exposure and HLA in healthy donors. Use of 60 Vbeta and 13 Jbeta primers characterized the PCR. Clones were sequenced by immunoSEQ multiplex PCR, and TCRdb holds only the in-frame ones, with some missing. Of approximately 150,000 clones in the sample, roughly 80% were seen once. The sample comprised PBMCs. Receptors originate from a woman in her thirties in good health and CMV-seropositive.

The rearrangement links TRBV7-2 to TRBJ1-5, with D possibly TRBD1 on 5 matching bases. This CDR3 spans 17 amino acids. The V end was cut by 5 bases, the J end by 0 bases, with 17 bases between. In germline, CDR1 is SGHTA, CDR2 FQGNSA. The CDR3 protein is CASSVGATVYSNQPQHF. DNA of the CDR3: TGTGCCAGCAGCGTTGGGGCGACAGTCTATAGCAATCAGCCCCAGCATTTT.

The chain combines TRBV5-4 with TRBJ2-6; TRBD2 aligns across 13 bases. The CDR3 runs 20 residues. V shed 4 bases and J 0 bases; nucleotides not matched to a gene: 10. Per germline, CDR1 SGHNT and CDR2 YYREEE (reference sequence). The CDR3 sequence is CASSGGLAGATDSGANVLTF. CDR3 sequence (DNA): TGTGCCAGCAGCGGAGGACTAGCGGGGGCAACTGACTCTGGGGCCAACGTCCTGACTTTC.

This sequence joins TRBV7-2 and TRBJ1-1; TRBD1 is a possible D gene (5 bases). V was shortened by 3 bases and J by 3 bases, with 11 bases between the two germline ends. This CDR3 comprises 14 residues. Looked up from germline, CDR1 is SGHTA and CDR2 is FQGNSA. CDR3 coding DNA: TGTGCCAGCAGCTTCGACAGCTTTTACACTGAAGCTTTCTTT. Translating gives CASSFDSFYTEAFF.

The rearrangement links TRBV7-3 to TRBJ1-1; TRBD1 matches 8 bases. The CDR3 loop spans 16 amino acids. Germline loops: CDR1 SGHTA, CDR2 FQGTGA. Trimming removed 3 bases from V and 3 bases from J; junction bases left unmatched: 9. CDR3 amino acids: CASSFVTGDVDTEAFF. Here the CDR3 DNA reads TGTGCCAGCAGCTTTGTGACAGGGGACGTGGACACTGAAGCTTTCTTT.

The J gene is TRBJ2-3, the V gene TRBV21-1; the table names TRBD1, a call not compared with the DNA. TRBV21-1 corresponds to a pseudogene. The CDR3 covers 15 residues. The CDR3 DNA reads TGTGCCAGCAGCGCCAGGGGGCGAAGCACAGATACGCAGTATTTT. Protein product: CASSARGRSTDTQYF.

This chain uses TRBV9 with TRBJ2-1; D remains unclear. V dropped 4 bases and J dropped 2 bases, with 4 bases sitting between them. Germline V gene sequence: CDR1 SGDLS, CDR2 YYNGEE. The CDR3 spans 12 residues. The CDR3 loop reads CASSPTYNEQFF. The CDR3 DNA is TGTGCCAGCAGCCCCACCTACAATGAGCAGTTCTTC.

This clone was picked up one time. One end of the junction fails to match germline, which may point to a read error. The chain carries TRBV7-9 and TRBJ1-6; TRBD1 is a possible D gene (6 bases). This CDR3 comprises 13 residues. Germline CDR1 is SEHNR and CDR2 is FQNEAQ (reference sequence). CDR3 sequence: CSSSLEGVSPLHF. CDR3 sequence (DNA): TGTTCCAGCAGCTTAGAGGGGGTTTCACCCCTCCACTTT.

The rearrangement joins TRBV15 to TRBJ2-5, with TRBD2 matching 16 bases. The CDR3 runs 17 residues. Germline assignment: CDR1 LNHNV and CDR2 YYDKDF (reference sequence). J gave up 7 bases and V 6 bases, and 11 bases lay outside the gene matches. The CDR3 nucleotides read TGTGCCACCAGAGAGTCCGGGACTAGCGGGGGGGGAAGGACCCAGTACTTC. It is translated as CATRESGTSGGGRTQYF.